Presented here are 25 T cell receptor beta chains from one specimen sequenced in a study of T cell repertoires in cytomegalovirus infection. Each CDR3 protein is one row after TCRdb ran MiXCR on the reads. This repertoire shows around 300,000 distinct CDR3 sequences, around 20% found once; its top ten account for about 21%. These receptors have no known antigen. The sample in question was cultured PBMCs, obtained from culture after CMV antigen stimulation. These receptors originate from a human donor in good health (CMV status not recorded). Some clones in this sample may be carry-over from other donors' samples.

This clonotype was picked up a small number of times. The V call is TRBV6-1, the J call TRBJ1-4, with unresolved D. Germline V gene lookup returns CDR1 MNHNS and CDR2 SASEGT. The CDR3 runs to 14 residues. V was shortened by 6 bases and J by 1 base, with 9 bases between the two germline ends. The CDR3 DNA reads TGTGCCAGCAGCTCTTCGGGAACTAATGAAAAACTGTTTTTT. The encoded protein is CASSSSGTNEKLFF.

The sample holds many counts of this clonotype. The chain combines TRBV12-3 or TRBV12-4 with TRBJ1-5, with no clear D. The V and J ends lost 4 bases and 2 bases respectively, with 15 bases between them. This CDR3 region has 16 residues. CDR3 residues: CASSYRAAGGNQPQHF. CDR3 coding DNA: TGTGCCAGCAGTTACAGAGCCGCGGGTGGCAATCAGCCCCAGCATTTT.

The chain employs TRBV7-6 and TRBJ2-2, with D maybe TRBD1 (6 bases). The CDR3 runs to 14 residues. Trimming removed 5 bases from V and 6 bases from J, with 13 bases in between. The germline gives CDR1 SGHVS, CDR2 FNYEAQ. DNA of the CDR3: TGTGCCAGCAGCCCGTCAGGGGTAGCCGGGGAGCTGTTTTTT. Its translation is CASSPSGVAGELFF.

In its sample, this clonotype was seen many times. The rearrangement links TRBV7-2 to TRBJ2-7; 14 bases map to TRBD2. Germline CDR1 and CDR2: SGHTA and FQGNSA. V shed 3 bases and J 4 bases; nucleotides not matched to a gene: 8. This CDR3 region has 17 residues. The CDR3 bases are TGTGCCAGCAGCTTTACGACTAGCGGGAGGGCCCAGTACGAGCAGTACTTC. This sequence encodes CASSFTTSGRAQYEQYF.

This chain joins TRBV4-3 and TRBJ2-3, with D maybe TRBD2 (6 bases). The CDR3 runs 16 residues. V was cut by 1 base and J by 3 bases, with 14 bases left in between. The germline gives CDR1 LGHNA, CDR2 YSLEER. The CDR3 loop is CASSQGEAGTTDTQYF. CDR3 in DNA: TGCGCCAGCAGCCAAGGGGAGGCGGGAACGACAGATACGCAGTATTTT.

A few counts support this clonotype. V usage is TRBV7-9 and J usage is TRBJ1-6, with 8 bases that match TRBD1. Germline V lookup: CDR1 SEHNR, CDR2 FQNEAQ (reference sequence). V dropped 5 bases and J dropped 10; count of bases not matched to a gene: 7. This CDR3 is 14 amino acids long. This CDR3 reads CASSQGQGASPLHF. CDR3 in DNA: TGTGCCAGCAGCCAAGGACAGGGAGCCTCACCCCTCCACTTT.

The sample holds many counts of this clonotype. The chain couples TRBV6-1 to TRBJ1-1; D possibly corresponds to TRBD1 (6 bases). CDR1 and CDR2 from the germline V gene are MNHNS and SASEGT. The CDR3 spans 19 residues. The ends were cut back, 5 bases at V and 1 base at J, with 26 bases in the middle. The CDR3 coding sequence is TGTGCCAGCAGTACTCCGCAGGGGCGCTTCCTCACACCGAACACTGAAGCTTTCTTT. Residues: CASSTPQGRFLTPNTEAFF.

This clonotype was counted between two and nine times. This sequence joins TRBV4-3 and TRBJ1-2, with 8 bases aligning to TRBD1. The CDR3 sequence is 15 residues long. With 3 bases clipped from V and 5 bases from J, the junction kept 8 bases outside the gene matches. CDR1 and CDR2 from the germline V gene are LGHNA and YSLEER. The CDR3 protein is CASSHTGQGEYGYTF. CDR3 coding DNA: TGCGCCAGCAGCCATACCGGACAGGGAGAGTATGGCTACACCTTC.

This clonotype was detected only a few times. The rearrangement joins TRBV18 to TRBJ1-5, with a possible D match to TRBD1 (6 bases). The V gene's germline CDR1 is KGHSH and CDR2 LQKENI. The CDR3 totals 14 residues. The V and J ends lost 5 bases and 6 bases respectively, with 14 bases between them. The CDR3 region has the DNA TGTGCCAGCTCAACTACAGGGATCGGTCAGCCCCAGCATTTT. Translated, it gives CASSTTGIGQPQHF.

This clonotype was found many times. V and J are TRBV7-2 and TRBJ2-1; D not resolved. Trimming removed 1 base from V and 4 bases from J, with 11 bases in between. The CDR3 has 15 amino acids. CDR1 and CDR2 from the germline V gene are SGHTA and FQGNSA. This CDR3 is CASSLVAEMYNEQFF. Written as DNA, the CDR3 is TGTGCCAGCAGCTTAGTAGCTGAAATGTACAATGAGCAGTTCTTC.

This clonotype was counted between two and nine times. The V gene is TRBV12-3 or TRBV12-4, the J gene TRBJ2-3, with 8 nucleotides matching TRBD2. The CDR3 extends over 19 amino acids. With V trimmed by 3 bases and J by 4 bases, 18 bases remained unmatched. In DNA, the CDR3 is TGTGCCAGCAGTTTGGTGGAGGCCAAGGGACTAGATCGGGCAGATACGCAGTATTTT. This encodes CASSLVEAKGLDRADTQYF.

This clonotype was counted between two and nine times. The chain links TRBV20-1 to TRBJ2-1; TRBD2 matches 10 bases. With V trimmed by 5 bases and J by 3 bases, 4 bases remained unmatched. Germline V CDR1 and CDR2: DFQATT, SNEGSKA (reference sequence). CDR3 length: 14 amino acids. The CDR3 spells CSALLAGHYNEQFF. The DNA of the CDR3 is TGCAGTGCTTTACTAGCGGGACACTACAATGAGCAGTTCTTC.

V is TRBV5-6 and J is TRBJ1-1; 7 bases are shared with TRBD1. After removal of 4 bases from V and 0 bases from J, the junction contained 6 bases not matched to a gene. Germline CDR1 reads SGHDT; CDR2 reads YYEEEE. The CDR3 is made up of 15 amino acids. The CDR3 bases are TGTGCCAGCAGCCAGGGACAGCTTTTGAACACTGAAGCTTTCTTT. Protein: CASSQGQLLNTEAFF.

This clonotype was seen ten or more times. This chain connects TRBV7-8 to TRBJ2-3, with D tentatively TRBD1 (5 bases). This CDR3 spans 15 amino acids. Between the trimmed V and J ends, which lost 6 bases and 4 bases, there was a span of 17 bases. Looked up from germline, CDR1 is SGHVS and CDR2 is FQNEAQ. This CDR3 reads CASRGPRDSSDTQYF. The CDR3 coding sequence is TGTGCCAGCAGGGGCCCCAGGGATAGCTCAGATACGCAGTATTTT.

V is TRBV10-3 and J is TRBJ2-3; 12 bases fit TRBD2. This CDR3 contains 16 residues. Germline V CDR1 and CDR2: ENHRY, SYGVKD. The V segment lost 2 bases and the J segment 2 bases; nucleotides outside the gene matches: 2. In nucleotides, the CDR3 is TGTGCCATCAGTGAGCGACTAGCGGGAGCCACAGATACGCAGTATTTT. Its translation: CAISERLAGATDTQYF.

This chain links TRBV6-1 with TRBJ1-5; D is perhaps TRBD1 (5 bases). The CDR3 contains 11 residues. In germline, CDR1 is MNHNS, CDR2 SASEGT. Trimming stripped 9 bases from V and 7 bases from J, with 10 bases between. CDR3: CASGTGQPQHF. CDR3 in DNA: TGTGCCAGTGGGACCGGCCAGCCCCAGCATTTT.

V usage is TRBV27 and J usage is TRBJ2-2; D not resolved. V lost 7 bases and J lost 4, with 13 bases in between. The CDR3 extends over 14 amino acids. Germline lookup yields CDR1 MNHEY and CDR2 SMNVEV (reference sequence). CDR3 loop: CASIFQVITGELFF. In DNA, the CDR3 is TGTGCCAGCATTTTCCAGGTTATCACCGGGGAGCTGTTTTTT.

The chain has TRBV6-5 and TRBJ2-5, with 13 bases identical to TRBD2. In germline, CDR1 is MNHEY, CDR2 SVGAGI. The CDR3 extends over 19 amino acids. After removal of 8 bases from V and 4 bases from J, the junction contained 19 bases not matched to a gene. The CDR3 reads CASQVAGTSGIPSPETQYF. CDR3 DNA sequence: TGTGCCAGCCAGGTGGCTGGGACTAGCGGGATCCCGTCCCCAGAGACCCAGTACTTC.

This clonotype turned up a few times. This chain joins TRBV6-2 or TRBV6-3 and TRBJ2-5; 15 bases map to TRBD2. CDR1 and CDR2 from the germline V gene are MNHEY and SVGEGT. V lost 8 bases and J lost 4; bases outside the gene matches: 5. CDR3 length equals 15 residues. This chain's CDR3 is CASAGTSGRPETQYF. In nucleotides, the CDR3 is TGTGCCAGCGCCGGGACTAGCGGGAGGCCAGAGACCCAGTACTTC.

This clonotype was seen many times. The V gene is TRBV7-2, the J gene TRBJ1-2; D call uncertain. The CDR3 is 13 amino acids. Germline values: CDR1 SGHTA, CDR2 FQGNSA. Trimming stripped 5 bases from V and 2 bases from J, with 9 bases between. DNA of the CDR3: TGTGCCAGCAGCATGACGGCGAACTATGGCTACACCTTC. Its translation: CASSMTANYGYTF.

This clonotype was counted at least ten times. For the CDR3, the DNA is TGTGCCAGTAGTATAGATCGGTCGACCGAAACCTTCAATCAGCCCCAGCATTTT. Residues: CASSIDRSTETFNQPQHF. The rearrangement uses TRBV19 and TRBJ1-5, with no clear D. This CDR3 comprises 18 residues. Trimming took 0 bases from V and 3 from J, leaving 18 bases between them. Per germline, CDR1 LNHDA and CDR2 SQIVND (reference sequence).

CDR3 coding DNA: TGTGCCAGCAGTTCGGACAGCTCCTACGAGCAGTACGTC. It is translated as CASSSDSSYEQYV. The chain couples TRBV12-3 or TRBV12-4 to TRBJ2-7; TRBD1 might be the D (6 bases). V lost 4 bases and J lost 0, with 7 bases in between. The CDR3 length is 13 residues.

The sample holds a few counts of this clonotype. V usage is TRBV11-2 and J usage is TRBJ2-3; TRBD2 agrees at 9 bases. V trimming: 3 bases; J trimming: 0 bases; junction bases outside the gene matches: 7. The CDR3 has 17 residues. Germline CDR1 is SGHAT and CDR2 is FQNNGV. For the CDR3, the DNA is TGTGCCAGCAGCTTCAGTCCTAGCGGGACAAGCACAGATACGCAGTATTTT. Translation: CASSFSPSGTSTDTQYF.

This clonotype was seen a few times. The J gene is TRBJ2-1, the V gene TRBV7-9; maybe TRBD2 (5 bases). This CDR3 is 14 amino acids long. V gave up 1 base and J gave up 6 bases, with 10 bases separating them. Germline V gene sequence: CDR1 SEHNR, CDR2 FQNEAQ (reference sequence). The CDR3: CASSLVRAGNEQFF. DNA of the CDR3: TGTGCCAGCAGCTTAGTACGGGCGGGCAATGAGCAGTTCTTC.

The table lists this clonotype with many counts. The rearrangement joins TRBV7-2 to TRBJ1-6, with D unresolved. CDR1 SGHTA and CDR2 FQGNSA come from the germline V gene. The CDR3 spans 14 residues. V dropped 7 bases and J dropped 6 bases, with 13 bases sitting between them. The DNA for the CDR3 is TGTGCCAGCACCCTCCTGGGCAGTAATTCACCCCTCCACTTT. It specifies CASTLLGSNSPLHF.